The subject of this entry is one T cell receptor (beta chain). This clonotype showed up many times. Its antigen is unknown. The input lacks base qualities; no much larger clone sits a single base away. This specimen comes from a study of early T cells in non-severe SARS-CoV-2 infection (dated by TCRdb to 2020 to 2022). For the study in its entirety: TCR sequencing used bulk RNA from unsorted whole blood, so alpha and beta chains could not be paired.

Receptor amplification or capture employed 5' RACE. The sample was run on a NextSeq 500. In the TCR library protocol, unique molecular identifiers were attached to individual cDNA molecules to correct for PCR bias and sequencing error. Sequencing covered both TCR alpha and beta chains, and within each sample the abundances of alpha and beta sequences were tightly co-correlated. From the authors' description of their analysis: V gene, J gene and CDR3 annotation of TCR sequences was performed with Decombinator V4. Expanded TCRs were defined as changing significantly between any two time points under a Poisson model with p below 0.0001. TCR abundances were normalised to the total number of TCRs sequenced per sample and were expressed as counts per million. VDJdb, accessed 1 November 2021, was searched for CMV, EBV and SARS-CoV-2 annotated TCRs, excluding TCRs annotated for multiple antigens. In-frame beta chains were kept once TCRdb had trimmed the public reads at Q25 with fastp and called clones with MiXCR. When rows share a CDR3 protein, they turn into one entry using the most common DNA and genes. The V and J calls shown here were made by TCRdb, not taken from the authors' results. Recorded for this sample are over 55,000 distinct CDR3 sequences; over 7.5% of them occurred a single time. In total, the top ten clones hold approximately 9% of the sample.

This was a case-control study nested in a cohort of healthcare workers in London, UK, who had nasopharyngeal swab PCR tests and blood samples taken every week. Healthcare workers were enrolled in the week of the UK lockdown, from 23 to 31 March 2020, and were followed every week for up to roughly 15 weeks. General conclusions and limits of the study: VDJdb matching was skewed toward anti-spike CD8 responses, so virus-specific expansions were likely underestimated and private and CD4 specificities were missed.

Sequenced input: whole blood. This TCR came from an adult who was a healthcare worker with PCR-confirmed SARS-CoV-2 infection or an uninfected control (not recorded which).

The CDR3 protein: CSARSTVNTEAFF. The DNA sequence follows: TGCAGTGCTAGAAGTACAGTGAACACTGAAGCTTTCTTT. The rearranged chain carries TRBV20-1 and TRBJ1-1; no D segment can be confidently identified. Reading the germline V gene (reference sequence) gives CDR1 DFQATT and CDR2 SNEGSKA. V loses 2 bases, J loses 0 bases, and the germline ends lie 7 bases apart. There are 13 amino acids in the CDR3, from cysteine to phenylalanine inclusive. The kept DNA is CDR3 alone, 39 bases in frame from the first base.